This TCR beta chain originates from a study of cytomegalovirus exposure and HLA in healthy donors. 60 Vbeta and 13 Jbeta primers were used in PCR. Method: immunoSEQ multiplex PCR; TCRdb's copy keeps in-frame clones and lacks some. The sample contains about 130,000 clones, approximately 78% of which appear only once. V lost 3 bases, J lost 4 bases, and 17 bases lay in between. The germline V gene encodes CDR1 SGDLS and CDR2 YYNGEE. The CDR3 runs 16 residues. Sequencing was performed on PBMCs. The V call is TRBV9, the J call TRBJ1-3, with D possibly matching TRBD1 (6 bases). The receptor was isolated from a human donor in good health. The CDR3 bases are TGTGCCAGCAGCGCCGGAACCCTGGACAGAGGAAACACCATATATTTT. Translation gives CASSAGTLDRGNTIYF.